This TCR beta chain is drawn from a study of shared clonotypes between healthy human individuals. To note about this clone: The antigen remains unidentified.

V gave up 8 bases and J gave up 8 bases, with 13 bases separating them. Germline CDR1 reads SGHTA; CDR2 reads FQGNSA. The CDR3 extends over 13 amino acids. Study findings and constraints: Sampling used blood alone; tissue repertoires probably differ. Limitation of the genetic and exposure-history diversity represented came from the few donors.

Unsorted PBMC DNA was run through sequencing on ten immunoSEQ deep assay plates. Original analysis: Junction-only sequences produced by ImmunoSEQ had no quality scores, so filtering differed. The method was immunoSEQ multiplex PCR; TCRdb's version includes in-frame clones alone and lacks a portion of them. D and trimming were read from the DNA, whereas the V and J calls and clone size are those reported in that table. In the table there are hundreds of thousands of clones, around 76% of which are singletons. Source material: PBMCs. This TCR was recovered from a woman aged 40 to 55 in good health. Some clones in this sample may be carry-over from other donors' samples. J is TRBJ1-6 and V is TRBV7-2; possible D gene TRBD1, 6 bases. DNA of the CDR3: TGTGCCAGCGGTAGGGACACGGATTCACCCCTCCACTTT. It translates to CASGRDTDSPLHF.